This entry features one TCR beta chain sequence. Its specific antigen is unknown. The input lacks base qualities; no much larger clone sits a single base away. The immunoSEQ Assay, a bias-controlled multiplex PCR, was used to amplify TCRbeta CDR3 regions from genomic DNA. On the study's bioinformatics: The number of nucleated cells in each sample was estimated from the amplification of reference gene primers within the assay. To quantify the absolute abundance of each unique TCRbeta CDR3 rearrangement, sequence reads were collapsed and filtered. For each sample, productive Simpson clonality was calculated as the square root of Simpson's diversity index across productive rearrangements. TCRdb limited this immuneACCESS table to in-frame rearrangements with V and J called. A share of clones is missing; checked studies link under half to unresolved V genes, and the rest is unexplained. V and J calls and clone size come straight from that table; D and trimming were deduced from the DNA. Recorded for this sample are more than 150,000 clones; roughly 80% of them occurred a single time. The ten most abundant clones make up approximately 12% of the sample.

Samples from volunteer blood donors who had recovered from COVID-19 were contributed by a second Seattle source. Collaborating institutions collected whole blood in K2EDTA tubes following their own protocols. For TCRbeta analysis, collaborators shipped samples as frozen whole blood, isolated PBMCs, or DNA extracted from either of those sample types. This entry belongs to a study of blood T cell repertoires in COVID-19 (dated by TCRdb to 2020 to 2022). Some background on the complete study: Samples covering the acute and convalescent phases of COVID-19 were provided by collaborators in the United States, Italy and Spain. The prospective study material was composed of cDNA or gDNA derived from T cells, B-cell-depleted T cells, or PBMCs. The dataset comprised deeply sampled blood TCRbeta repertoires from subjects exposed to, actively infected with, or recovered from COVID-19. The repertoires were released in a freely available public database meant as a resource for research on the immune response to SARS-CoV-2. Samples came from the ongoing ImmuneRACE study (first 160 participants) plus 1,254 subjects from 6 global collaborators. Nearly every sample came with metadata listing a de-identified subject ID, COVID-19 status, age in years and sex. Where available, HLA class I and class II types were taken from metadata supplied by the sample provider and were not determined by assay-based typing. Results and caveats for the whole study, not just this receptor: The quantity of clinical and demographic metadata differed by source and by participant and was supplied without curation.

Sequencing input: peripheral blood. This clonotype was sampled from a man aged 50 to 60 who had recovered from COVID-19.

The CDR3 sequence is CASSPGRFYGYTF. Read as DNA, the sequence is TGTGCCAGCAGCCCCGGGAGGTTCTATGGCTACACCTTC. The sequence links TRBV6-6 to TRBJ1-2; no confident D gene assignment can be made. Via the germline V gene (reference sequence), CDR1 is MNHNY and CDR2 SVGAGI. A distance of 12 bases separates the germline ends of V and J, which lose 6 bases and 4 bases respectively. There are 13 amino acids in the CDR3, from cysteine to phenylalanine inclusive. Only the CDR3 part of the read is kept: 39 bases, read in frame from the first base.